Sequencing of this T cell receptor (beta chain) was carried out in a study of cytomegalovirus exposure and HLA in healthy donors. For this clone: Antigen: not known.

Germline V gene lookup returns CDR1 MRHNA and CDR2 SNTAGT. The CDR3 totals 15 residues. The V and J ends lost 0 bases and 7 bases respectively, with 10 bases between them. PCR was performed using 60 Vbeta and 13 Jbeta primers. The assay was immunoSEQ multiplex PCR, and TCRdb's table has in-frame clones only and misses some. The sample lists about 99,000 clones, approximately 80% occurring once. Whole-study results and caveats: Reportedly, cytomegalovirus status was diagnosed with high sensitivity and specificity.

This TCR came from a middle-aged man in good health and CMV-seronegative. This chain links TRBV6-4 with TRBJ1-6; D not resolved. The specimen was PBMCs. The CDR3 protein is CASSDSADLNSPLHF. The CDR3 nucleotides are TGTGCCAGCAGTGACTCCGCAGATTTAAATTCACCCCTCCACTTT.